The 3 T cell receptor beta chains below come from one sample, sequenced in a study of vaccination and CD4 T cells after COVID-19. Oncomine TCR Beta short-read sequencing was applied to DNA from cultured CD4+ T cells. From the PCR reads, TCRdb called clonotypes with MiXCR, one entry per CDR3 protein. The sample has some 20,000 distinct CDR3 sequences; 43% are singletons. Treatment specified: roughly nine-day PBMC culture with coronavirus spike peptide pools or control peptides (ViraFEST assay). Their specific antigens are unknown. The specimen was CD4+ T cells from blood, cultured in vitro, collected after SARS-CoV-2 vaccination. All receptors derive from a human donor who had recovered from COVID-19.

This clonotype was seen more than once but under ten times. J is TRBJ2-1 and V is TRBV6-2 or TRBV6-3; 10 bases are shared with TRBD1. The J segment lost 5 bases and the V segment lost 5 bases, leaving 3 bases of the junction unmatched. Germline values: CDR1 MNHEY, CDR2 SVGEGT. This CDR3 is built from 14 residues. The CDR3 region has the DNA TGTGCCAGCAGTCTGGGGACAGGGGACAATGAGCAGTTCTTC. It specifies CASSLGTGDNEQFF.

The V gene is TRBV6-2 or TRBV6-3, the J gene TRBJ2-5; no clear D. The V end was cut by 6 bases, the J end by 5 bases, with 7 bases between. The CDR3 length is 11 residues. The germline V gene has CDR1 MNHEY and CDR2 SVGEGT. The CDR3 nucleotides are TGTGCCAGCAGCCACGGGGAGACCCAGTACTTC. It yields the protein CASSHGETQYF.

The rearrangement joins TRBV20-1 to TRBJ2-3; possible D gene TRBD1, 6 bases. Trimming removed 0 bases from V and 9 bases from J, with 13 bases in between. This CDR3 comprises 13 residues. Per the germline V gene, CDR1 is DFQATT and CDR2 is SNEGSKA (reference sequence). CDR3 amino acids: CSARDPGDRTQYF. The CDR3 nucleotides read TGCAGTGCTAGAGACCCAGGGGATCGCACGCAGTATTTT.